This T cell receptor (beta chain) comes out of a study of beta chain features in type 1 diabetes. Study outcomes and limitations: Any HLA effect on TCRB rearrangement was left unresolved by small sub-analyses.

Note on this clone: Its antigen is still unknown.

The V gene's germline CDR1 is LNHDA and CDR2 SQIVND (reference sequence). The CDR3 has 16 residues. The V gene end was trimmed by 7 bases and the J gene end by 1 base; junction bases not matched to a gene: 6. Isolated RNA was reverse transcribed in full, so expressed TCRB transcripts were sequenced. TCRdb keeps only in-frame clones here, not all; method: immunoSEQ multiplex PCR. The repertoire consists of about 900,000 clones, with roughly 16% occurring once and the leading ten covering around 0.02%. The V gene is TRBV19, the J gene TRBJ2-2; 10 bases match TRBD1. This receptor was taken from a woman aged 18-29 years in good health. Sequenced: naive CD4+ T cells from blood. The CDR3 DNA follows: TGTGCCAGTACCGGTCGGGACAGGGGGAACACCGGGGAGCTGTTTTTT. Translated: CASTGRDRGNTGELFF.